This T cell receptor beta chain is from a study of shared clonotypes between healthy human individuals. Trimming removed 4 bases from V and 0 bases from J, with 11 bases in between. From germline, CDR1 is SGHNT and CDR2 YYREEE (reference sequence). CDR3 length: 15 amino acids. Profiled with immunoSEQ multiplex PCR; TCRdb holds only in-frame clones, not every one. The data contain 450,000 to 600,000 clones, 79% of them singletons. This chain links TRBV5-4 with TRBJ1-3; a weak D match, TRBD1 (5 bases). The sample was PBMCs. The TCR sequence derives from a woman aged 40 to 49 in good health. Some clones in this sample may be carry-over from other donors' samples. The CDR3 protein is CASSRAGGSGNTIYF. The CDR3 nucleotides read TGTGCCAGCAGCCGAGCCGGGGGCTCTGGAAACACCATATATTTT.